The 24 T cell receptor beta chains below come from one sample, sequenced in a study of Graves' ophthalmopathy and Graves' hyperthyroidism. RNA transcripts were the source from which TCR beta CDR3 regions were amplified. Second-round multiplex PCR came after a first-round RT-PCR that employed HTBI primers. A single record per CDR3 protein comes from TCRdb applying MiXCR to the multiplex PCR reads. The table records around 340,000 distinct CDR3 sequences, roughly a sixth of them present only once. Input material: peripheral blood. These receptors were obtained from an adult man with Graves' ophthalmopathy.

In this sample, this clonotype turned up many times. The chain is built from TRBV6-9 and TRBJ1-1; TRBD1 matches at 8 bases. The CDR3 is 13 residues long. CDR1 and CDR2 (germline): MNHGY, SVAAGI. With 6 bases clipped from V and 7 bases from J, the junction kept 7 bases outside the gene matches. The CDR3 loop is CASRTGTGFEAFF. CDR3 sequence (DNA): TGTGCCAGCAGGACCGGGACAGGATTTGAAGCTTTCTTT.

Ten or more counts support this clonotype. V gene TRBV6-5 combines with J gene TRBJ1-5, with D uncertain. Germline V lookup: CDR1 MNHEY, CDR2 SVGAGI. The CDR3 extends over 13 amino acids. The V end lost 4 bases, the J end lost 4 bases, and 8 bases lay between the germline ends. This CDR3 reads CASSSRDNQPQHF. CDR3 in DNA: TGTGCCAGCAGTTCTCGCGATAATCAGCCCCAGCATTTT.

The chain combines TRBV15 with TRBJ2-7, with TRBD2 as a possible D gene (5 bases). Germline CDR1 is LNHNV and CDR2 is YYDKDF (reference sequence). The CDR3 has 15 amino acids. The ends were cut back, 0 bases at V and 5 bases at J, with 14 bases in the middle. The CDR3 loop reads CATSREGASIDEQYF. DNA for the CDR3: TGTGCCACCAGCAGAGAAGGAGCTAGCATCGACGAGCAGTACTTC.

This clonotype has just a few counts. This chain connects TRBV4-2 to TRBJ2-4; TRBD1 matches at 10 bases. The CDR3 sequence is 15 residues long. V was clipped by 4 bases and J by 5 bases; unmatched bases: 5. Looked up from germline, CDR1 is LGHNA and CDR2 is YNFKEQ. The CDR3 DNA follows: TGTGCCAGCAGCCGGGGGACAGGGGAAGAAAACATTCAGTACTTC. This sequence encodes CASSRGTGEENIQYF.

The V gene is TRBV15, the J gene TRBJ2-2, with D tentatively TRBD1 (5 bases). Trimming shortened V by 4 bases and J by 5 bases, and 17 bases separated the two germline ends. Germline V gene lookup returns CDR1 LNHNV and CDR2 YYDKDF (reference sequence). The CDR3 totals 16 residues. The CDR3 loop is CATSTGRQGATGELFF. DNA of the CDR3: TGTGCCACCAGCACAGGACGGCAGGGCGCGACCGGGGAGCTGTTTTTT.

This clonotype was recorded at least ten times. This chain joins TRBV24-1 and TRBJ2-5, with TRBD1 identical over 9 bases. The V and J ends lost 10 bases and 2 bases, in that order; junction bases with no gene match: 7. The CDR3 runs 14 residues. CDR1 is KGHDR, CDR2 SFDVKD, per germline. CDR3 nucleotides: TGTGCCACTAAAGGGGGGACAGGGCAAGAGACCCAGTACTTC. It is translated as CATKGGTGQETQYF.

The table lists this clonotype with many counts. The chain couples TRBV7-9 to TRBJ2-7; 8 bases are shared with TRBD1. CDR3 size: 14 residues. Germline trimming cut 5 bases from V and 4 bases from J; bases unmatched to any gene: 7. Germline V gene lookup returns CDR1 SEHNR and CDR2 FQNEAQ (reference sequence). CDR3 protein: CASSADRVRYEQYF. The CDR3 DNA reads TGTGCCAGCAGCGCGGACAGGGTGAGGTACGAGCAGTACTTC.

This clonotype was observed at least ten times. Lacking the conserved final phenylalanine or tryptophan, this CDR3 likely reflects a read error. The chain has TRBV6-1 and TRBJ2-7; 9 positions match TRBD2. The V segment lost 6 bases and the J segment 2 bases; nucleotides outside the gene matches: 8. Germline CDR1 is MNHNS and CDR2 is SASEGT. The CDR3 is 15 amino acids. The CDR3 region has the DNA TGTGCCAGCAGCGGGGGTAGCGGGAGCACCTACGAGCAGTACCTC. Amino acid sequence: CASSGGSGSTYEQYL.

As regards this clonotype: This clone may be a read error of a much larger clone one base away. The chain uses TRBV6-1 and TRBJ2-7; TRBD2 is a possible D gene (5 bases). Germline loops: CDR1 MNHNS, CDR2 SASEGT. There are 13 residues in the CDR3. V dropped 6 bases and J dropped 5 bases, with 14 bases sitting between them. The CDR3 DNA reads TGTGCCAGCAGACGAGGGTCAGGAGACGAGCAGTACTTC. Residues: CASRRGSGDEQYF.

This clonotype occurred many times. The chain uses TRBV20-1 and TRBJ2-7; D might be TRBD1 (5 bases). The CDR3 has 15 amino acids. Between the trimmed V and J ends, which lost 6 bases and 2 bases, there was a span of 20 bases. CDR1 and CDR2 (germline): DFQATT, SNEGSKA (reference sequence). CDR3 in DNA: TGCAGTGCGGCCGGACAACCCAGTGGACCCTACGAGCAGTACTTC. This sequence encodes CSAAGQPSGPYEQYF.

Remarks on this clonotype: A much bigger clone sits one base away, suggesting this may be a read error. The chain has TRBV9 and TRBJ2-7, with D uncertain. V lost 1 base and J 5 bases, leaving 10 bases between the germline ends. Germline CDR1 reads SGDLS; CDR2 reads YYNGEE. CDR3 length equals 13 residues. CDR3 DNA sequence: TGTGCCAGCAGCGTAATGGGTGGCCACGAGCAGTACTTC. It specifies CASSVMGGHEQYF.

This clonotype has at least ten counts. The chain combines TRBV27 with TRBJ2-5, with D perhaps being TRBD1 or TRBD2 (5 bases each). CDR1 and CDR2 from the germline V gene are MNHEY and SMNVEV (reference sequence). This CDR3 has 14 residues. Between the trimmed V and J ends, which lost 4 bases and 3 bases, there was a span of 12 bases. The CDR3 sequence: CASSSLGGEETQYF. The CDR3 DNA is TGTGCCAGCAGTTCCCTTGGGGGAGAAGAGACCCAGTACTTC.

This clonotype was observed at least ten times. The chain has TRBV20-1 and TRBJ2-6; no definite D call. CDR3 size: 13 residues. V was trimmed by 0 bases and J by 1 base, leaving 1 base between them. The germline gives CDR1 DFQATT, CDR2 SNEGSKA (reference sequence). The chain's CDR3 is CSARDSGANVLTF. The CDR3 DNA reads TGCAGTGCTAGAGATTCTGGGGCCAACGTCCTGACTTTC.

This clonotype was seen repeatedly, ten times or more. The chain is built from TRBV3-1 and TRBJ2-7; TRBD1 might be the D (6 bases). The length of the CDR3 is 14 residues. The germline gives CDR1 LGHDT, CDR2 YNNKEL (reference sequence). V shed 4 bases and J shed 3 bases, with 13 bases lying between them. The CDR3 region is CASSRGQTYYEQYF. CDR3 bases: TGTGCCAGCAGCCGCGGACAGACTTACTACGAGCAGTACTTC.

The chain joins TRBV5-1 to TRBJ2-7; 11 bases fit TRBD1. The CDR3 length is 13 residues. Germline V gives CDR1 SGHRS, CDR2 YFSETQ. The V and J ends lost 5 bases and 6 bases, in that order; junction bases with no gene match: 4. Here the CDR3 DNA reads TGCGCCAGCAGGCAGGACAGGGGGCTCGAGCAGTACTTC. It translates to CASRQDRGLEQYF. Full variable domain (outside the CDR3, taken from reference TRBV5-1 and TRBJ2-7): KAGVTQTPRYLIKTRGQQVTLSCSPISGHRSVSWYQQTPGQGLQFLFEYFSETQRNKGNFPGRFSGRQFSNSRSEMNVSTLELGDSALYLCASRQDRGLEQYFGPGTRLTVT.

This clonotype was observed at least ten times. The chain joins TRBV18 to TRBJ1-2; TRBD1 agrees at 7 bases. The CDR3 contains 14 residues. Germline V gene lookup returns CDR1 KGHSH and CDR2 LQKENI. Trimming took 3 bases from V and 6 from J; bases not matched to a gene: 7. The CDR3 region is CASSPREGADGYTF. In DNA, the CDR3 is TGTGCCAGCTCACCGAGGGAGGGGGCAGATGGCTACACCTTC. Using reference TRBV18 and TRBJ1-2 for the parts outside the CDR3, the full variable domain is NAGVMQNPRHLVRRRGQEARLRCSPMKGHSHVYWYRQLPEEGLKFMVYLQKENIIDESGMPKERFSAEFPKEGPSILRIQQVVRGDSAAYFCASSPREGADGYTFGSGTRLTVV.

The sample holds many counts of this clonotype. This chain's CDR3 is CSARPYAGIQYF. DNA for the CDR3: TGCAGTGCTAGACCGTACGCGGGCATTCAGTACTTC. The V and J genes are TRBV20-1 and TRBJ2-4; D is possibly TRBD2 (5 bases). Trimming took off 2 bases at V and 9 bases at J, with 11 bases between the two ends. The length of the CDR3 is 12 residues. Germline CDR1 reads DFQATT; CDR2 reads SNEGSKA (reference sequence).

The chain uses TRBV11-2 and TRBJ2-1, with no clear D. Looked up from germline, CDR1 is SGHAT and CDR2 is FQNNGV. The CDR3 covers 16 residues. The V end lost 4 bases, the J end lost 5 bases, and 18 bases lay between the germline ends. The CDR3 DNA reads TGTGCCAGCAGCTCTAGGACCCACTTCATCAACAATGAGCAGTTCTTC. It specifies CASSSRTHFINNEQFF.

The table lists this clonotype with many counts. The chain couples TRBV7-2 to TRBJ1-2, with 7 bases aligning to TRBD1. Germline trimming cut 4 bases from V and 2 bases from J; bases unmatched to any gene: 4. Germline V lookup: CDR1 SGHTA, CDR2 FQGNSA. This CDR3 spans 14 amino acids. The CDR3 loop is CASSSQGRNYGYTF. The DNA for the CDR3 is TGTGCCAGCAGCTCACAGGGGCGGAACTATGGCTACACCTTC.

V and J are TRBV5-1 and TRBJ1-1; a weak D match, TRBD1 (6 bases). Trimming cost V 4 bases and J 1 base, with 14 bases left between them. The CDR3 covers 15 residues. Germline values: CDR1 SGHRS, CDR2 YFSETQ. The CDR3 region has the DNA TGCGCCAGCAGCACCACCCAGGGGAGGAACACTGAAGCTTTCTTT. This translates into CASSTTQGRNTEAFF.

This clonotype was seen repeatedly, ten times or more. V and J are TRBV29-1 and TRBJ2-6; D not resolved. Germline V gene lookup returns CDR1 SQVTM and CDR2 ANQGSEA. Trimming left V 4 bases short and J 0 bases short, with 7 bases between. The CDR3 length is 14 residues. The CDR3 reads CSVGPSSGANVLTF. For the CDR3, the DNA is TGCAGCGTTGGACCAAGCTCTGGGGCCAACGTCCTGACTTTC.

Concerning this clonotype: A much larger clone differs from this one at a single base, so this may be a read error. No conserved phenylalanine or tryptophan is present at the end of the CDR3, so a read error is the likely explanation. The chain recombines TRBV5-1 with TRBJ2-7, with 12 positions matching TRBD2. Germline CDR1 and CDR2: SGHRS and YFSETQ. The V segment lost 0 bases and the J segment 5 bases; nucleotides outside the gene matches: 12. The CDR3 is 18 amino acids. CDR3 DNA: TGCGCCAGCAGCTTGGGGCGTTTCCTAGCGGGAGGGCCCCACGAGCAGTACCTC. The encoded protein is CASSLGRFLAGGPHEQYL.

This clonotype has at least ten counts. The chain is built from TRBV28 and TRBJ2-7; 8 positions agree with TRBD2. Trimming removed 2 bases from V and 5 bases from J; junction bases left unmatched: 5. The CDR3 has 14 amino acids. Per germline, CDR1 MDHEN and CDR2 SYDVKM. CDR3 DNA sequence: TGTGCCAGCAGTTTAACGGGGGGGATCCACGAGCAGTACTTC. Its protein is CASSLTGGIHEQYF.

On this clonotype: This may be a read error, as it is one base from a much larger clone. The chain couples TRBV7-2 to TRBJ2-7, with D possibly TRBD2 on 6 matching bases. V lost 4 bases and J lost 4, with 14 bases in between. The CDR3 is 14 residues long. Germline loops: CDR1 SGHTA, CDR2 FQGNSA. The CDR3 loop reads CASSYRLEGYEQYF. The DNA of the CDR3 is TGTGCCAGCAGCTACCGACTGGAGGGTTACGAGCAGTACTTC. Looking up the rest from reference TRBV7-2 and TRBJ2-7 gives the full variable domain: GAGVSQSPSNKVTEKGKDVELRCDPISGHTALYWYRQSLGQGLEFLIYFQGNSAPDKSGLPSDRFSAERTGGSVSTLTIQRTQQEDSAVYLCASSYRLEGYEQYFGPGTRLTVT.